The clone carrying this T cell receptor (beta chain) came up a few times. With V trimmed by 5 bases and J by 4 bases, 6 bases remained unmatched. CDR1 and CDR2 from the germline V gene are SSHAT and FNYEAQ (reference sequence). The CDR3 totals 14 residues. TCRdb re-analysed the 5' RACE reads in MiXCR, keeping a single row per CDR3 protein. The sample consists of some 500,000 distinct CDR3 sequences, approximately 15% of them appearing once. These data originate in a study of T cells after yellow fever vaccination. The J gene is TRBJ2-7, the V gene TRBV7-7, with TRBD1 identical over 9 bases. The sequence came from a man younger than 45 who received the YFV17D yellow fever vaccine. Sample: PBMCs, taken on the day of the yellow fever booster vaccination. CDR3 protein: CASSAGTGSYEQYF. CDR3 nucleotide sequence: TGTGCCAGCAGCGCCGGGACAGGGTCTTACGAGCAGTACTTC.